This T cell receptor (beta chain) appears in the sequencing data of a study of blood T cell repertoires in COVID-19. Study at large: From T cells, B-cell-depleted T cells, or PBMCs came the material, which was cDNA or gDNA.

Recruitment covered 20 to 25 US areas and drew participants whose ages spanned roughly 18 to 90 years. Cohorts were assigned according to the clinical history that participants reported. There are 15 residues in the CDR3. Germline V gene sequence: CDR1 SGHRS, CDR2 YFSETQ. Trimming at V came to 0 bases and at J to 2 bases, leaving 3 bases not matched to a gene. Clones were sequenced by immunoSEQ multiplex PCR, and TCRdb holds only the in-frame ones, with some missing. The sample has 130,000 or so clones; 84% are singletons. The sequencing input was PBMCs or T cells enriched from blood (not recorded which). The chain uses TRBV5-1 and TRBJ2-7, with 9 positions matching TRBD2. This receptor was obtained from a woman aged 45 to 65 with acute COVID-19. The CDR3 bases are TGCGCCAGCAGCTTGGTAGCGGGGGAGGCCTACGAGCAGTACTTC. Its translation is CASSLVAGEAYEQYF.